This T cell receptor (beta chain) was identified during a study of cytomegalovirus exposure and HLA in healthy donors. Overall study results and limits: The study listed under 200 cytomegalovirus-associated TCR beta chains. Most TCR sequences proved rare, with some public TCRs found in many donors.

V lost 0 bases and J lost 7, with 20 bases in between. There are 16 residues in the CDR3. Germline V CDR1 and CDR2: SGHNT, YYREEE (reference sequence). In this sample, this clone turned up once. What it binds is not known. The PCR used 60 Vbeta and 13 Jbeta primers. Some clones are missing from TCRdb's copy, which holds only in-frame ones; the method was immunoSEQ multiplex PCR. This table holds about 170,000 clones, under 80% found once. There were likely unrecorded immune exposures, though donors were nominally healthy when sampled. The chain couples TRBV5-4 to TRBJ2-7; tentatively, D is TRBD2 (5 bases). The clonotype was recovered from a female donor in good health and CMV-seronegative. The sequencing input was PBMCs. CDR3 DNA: TGTGCCAGCAGCTTGGGGGGAGCTACCGCCTGGATAGAGCAGTACTTC. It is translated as CASSLGGATAWIEQYF.